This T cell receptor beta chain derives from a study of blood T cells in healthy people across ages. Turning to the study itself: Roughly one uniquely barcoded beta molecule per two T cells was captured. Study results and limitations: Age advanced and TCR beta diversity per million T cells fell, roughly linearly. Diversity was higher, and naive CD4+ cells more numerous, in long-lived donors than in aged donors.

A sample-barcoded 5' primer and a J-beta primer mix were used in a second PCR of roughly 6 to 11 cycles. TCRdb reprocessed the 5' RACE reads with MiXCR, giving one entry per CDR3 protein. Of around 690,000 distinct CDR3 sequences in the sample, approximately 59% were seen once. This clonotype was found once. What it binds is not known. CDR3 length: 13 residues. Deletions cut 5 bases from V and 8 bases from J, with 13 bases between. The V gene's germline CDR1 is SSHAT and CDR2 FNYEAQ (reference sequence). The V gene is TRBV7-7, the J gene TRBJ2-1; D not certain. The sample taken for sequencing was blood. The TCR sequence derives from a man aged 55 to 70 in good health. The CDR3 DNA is TGTGCCAGCAGCGCCGATCCCGGGTATGAGCAGTTCTTC. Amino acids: CASSADPGYEQFF.